This T cell receptor beta chain was sequenced in a study of metastatic and nonmetastatic thyroid tumors. TCRdb reanalyzed the PCR reads via MiXCR. The table lists approximately 8,000 clones, around 30% of them singletons. Germline lookup yields CDR1 LNHNV and CDR2 YYDKDF (reference sequence). The V segment lost 1 base and the J segment 3 bases; nucleotides outside the gene matches: 4. The CDR3 spans 16 residues. Every patient underwent thyroid surgery untreated. The chain employs TRBV15 and TRBJ2-3; 10 nucleotides line up with TRBD2. The sequence derives from a male donor with papillary thyroid cancer or a benign thyroid nodule (not recorded which). Some clones in this sample may be carry-over from other donors' samples. The sample consisted of tumor tissue. The CDR3 reads CATSRARAGGTDTQYF. CDR3 DNA: TGTGCCACCAGCAGAGCCCGAGCGGGAGGGACAGATACGCAGTATTTT.